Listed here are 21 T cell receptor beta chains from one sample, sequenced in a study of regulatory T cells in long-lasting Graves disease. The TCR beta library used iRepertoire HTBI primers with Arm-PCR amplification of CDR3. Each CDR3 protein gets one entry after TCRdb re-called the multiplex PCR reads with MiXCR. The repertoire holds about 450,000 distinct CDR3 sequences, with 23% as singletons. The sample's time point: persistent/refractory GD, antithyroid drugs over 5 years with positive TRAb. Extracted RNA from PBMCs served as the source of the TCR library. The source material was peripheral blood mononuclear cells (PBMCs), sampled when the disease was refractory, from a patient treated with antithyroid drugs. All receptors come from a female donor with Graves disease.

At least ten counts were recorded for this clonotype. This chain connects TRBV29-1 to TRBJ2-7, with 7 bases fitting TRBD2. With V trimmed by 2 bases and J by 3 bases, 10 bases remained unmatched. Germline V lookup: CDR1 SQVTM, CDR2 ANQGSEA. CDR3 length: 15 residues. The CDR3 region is CSVEPREVLIYEQYF. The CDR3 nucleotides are TGCAGCGTTGAACCACGGGAGGTTTTAATCTACGAGCAGTACTTC.

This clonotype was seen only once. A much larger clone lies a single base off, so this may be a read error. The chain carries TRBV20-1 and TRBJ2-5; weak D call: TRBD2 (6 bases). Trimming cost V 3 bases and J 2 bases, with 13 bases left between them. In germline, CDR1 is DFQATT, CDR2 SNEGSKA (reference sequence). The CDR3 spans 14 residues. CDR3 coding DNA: TGCAGTGCTAGGGGCGGGGCAGGGCAAGAGACCCAGTACTTC. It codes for CSARGGAGQETQYF.

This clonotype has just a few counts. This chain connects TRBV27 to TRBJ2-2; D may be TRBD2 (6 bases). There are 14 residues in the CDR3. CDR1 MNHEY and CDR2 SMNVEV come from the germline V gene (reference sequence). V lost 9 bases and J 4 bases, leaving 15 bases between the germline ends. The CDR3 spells CASLSGDATGELFF. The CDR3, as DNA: TGTGCCAGTCTATCGGGGGACGCCACCGGGGAGCTGTTTTTT.

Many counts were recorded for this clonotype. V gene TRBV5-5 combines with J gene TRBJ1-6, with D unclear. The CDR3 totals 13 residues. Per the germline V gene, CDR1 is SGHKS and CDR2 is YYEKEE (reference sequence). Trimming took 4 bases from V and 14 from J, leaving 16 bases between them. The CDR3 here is CASSTDYISTLHF. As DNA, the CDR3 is TGTGCCAGCAGCACGGACTACATTTCCACCCTCCACTTT.

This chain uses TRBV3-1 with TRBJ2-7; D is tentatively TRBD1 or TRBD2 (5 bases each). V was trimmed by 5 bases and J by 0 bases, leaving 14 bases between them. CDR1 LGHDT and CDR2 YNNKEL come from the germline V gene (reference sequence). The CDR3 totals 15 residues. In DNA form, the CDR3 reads TGTGCCAGCAGCAGGGACGGACACAGCTCCTACGAGCAGTACTTC. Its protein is CASSRDGHSSYEQYF.

CDR3 nucleotides: TGTGCCAGCAGGGACAGGGCGGATCACGAGCAGTACTTC. This encodes CASRDRADHEQYF. The chain joins TRBV6-1 to TRBJ2-7, with TRBD1 identical over 8 bases. The length of the CDR3 is 13 residues. Per the germline V gene, CDR1 is MNHNS and CDR2 is SASEGT. V lost 6 bases to trimming and J lost 5 bases; unmatched junction nucleotides: 6.

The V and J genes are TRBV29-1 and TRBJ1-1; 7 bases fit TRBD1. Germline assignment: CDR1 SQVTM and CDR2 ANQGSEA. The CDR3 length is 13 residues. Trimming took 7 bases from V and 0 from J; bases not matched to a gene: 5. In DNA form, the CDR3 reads TGCAGCGCCCTACAGGGGCTGAACACTGAAGCTTTCTTT. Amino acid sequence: CSALQGLNTEAFF. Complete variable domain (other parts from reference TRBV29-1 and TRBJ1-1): SAVISQKPSRDICQRGTSLTIQCQVDSQVTMMFWYRQQPGQSLTLIATANQGSEATYESGFVIDKFPISRPNLTFSTLTVSNMSPEDSSIYLCSALQGLNTEAFFGQGTRLTVV.

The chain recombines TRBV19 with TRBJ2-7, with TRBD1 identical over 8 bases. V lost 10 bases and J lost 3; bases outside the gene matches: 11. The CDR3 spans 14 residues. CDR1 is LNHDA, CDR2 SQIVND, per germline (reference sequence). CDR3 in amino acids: CATTPRQGYYEQYF. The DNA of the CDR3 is TGTGCCACAACGCCCAGACAGGGGTACTACGAGCAGTACTTC.

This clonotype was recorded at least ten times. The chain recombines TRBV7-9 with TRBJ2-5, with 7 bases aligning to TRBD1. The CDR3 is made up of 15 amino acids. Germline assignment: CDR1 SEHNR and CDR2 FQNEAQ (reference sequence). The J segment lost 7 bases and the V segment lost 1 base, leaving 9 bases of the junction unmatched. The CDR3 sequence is CASSLENRGIVTQYF. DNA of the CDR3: TGTGCCAGCAGCTTAGAAAACAGGGGAATTGTGACCCAGTACTTC. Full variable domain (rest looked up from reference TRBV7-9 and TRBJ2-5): DTGVSQNPRHKITKRGQNVTFRCDPISEHNRLYWYRQTLGQGPEFLTYFQNEAQLEKSRLLSDRFSAERPKGSFSTLEIQRTEQGDSAMYLCASSLENRGIVTQYFGPGTRLLVL.

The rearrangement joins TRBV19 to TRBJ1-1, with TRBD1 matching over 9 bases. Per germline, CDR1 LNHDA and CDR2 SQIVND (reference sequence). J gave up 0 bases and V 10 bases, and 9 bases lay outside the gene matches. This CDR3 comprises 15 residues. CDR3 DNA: TGTGCCACTACCGGGACAGGGCTCATGAACACTGAAGCTTTCTTT. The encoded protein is CATTGTGLMNTEAFF.

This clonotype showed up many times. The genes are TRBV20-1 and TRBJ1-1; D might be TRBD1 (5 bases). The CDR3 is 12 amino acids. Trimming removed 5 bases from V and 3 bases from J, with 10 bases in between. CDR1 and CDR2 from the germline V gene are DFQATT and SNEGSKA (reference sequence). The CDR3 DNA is TGCAGTGCTTGGGACGGGGACACTGAAGCTTTCTTT. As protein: CSAWDGDTEAFF.

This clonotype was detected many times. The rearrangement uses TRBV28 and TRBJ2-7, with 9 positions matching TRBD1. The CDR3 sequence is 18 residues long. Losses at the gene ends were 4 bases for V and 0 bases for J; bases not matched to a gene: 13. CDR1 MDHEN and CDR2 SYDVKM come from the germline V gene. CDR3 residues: CASSSRDRAKHSSYEQYF. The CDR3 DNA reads TGTGCCAGCAGTTCCCGGGACAGGGCAAAACATAGCTCCTACGAGCAGTACTTC. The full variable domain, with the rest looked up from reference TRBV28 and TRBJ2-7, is DVKVTQSSRYLVKRTGEKVFLECVQDMDHENMFWYRQDPGLGLRLIYFSYDVKMKEKGDIPEGYSVSREKKERFSLILESASTNQTSMYLCASSSRDRAKHSSYEQYFGPGTRLTVT.

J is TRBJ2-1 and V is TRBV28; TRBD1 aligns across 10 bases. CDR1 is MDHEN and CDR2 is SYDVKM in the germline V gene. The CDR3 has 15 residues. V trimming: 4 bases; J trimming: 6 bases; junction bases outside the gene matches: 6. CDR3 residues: CASSSWTGGLNEQFF. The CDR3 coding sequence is TGTGCCAGCAGTTCATGGACAGGGGGTCTCAATGAGCAGTTCTTC.

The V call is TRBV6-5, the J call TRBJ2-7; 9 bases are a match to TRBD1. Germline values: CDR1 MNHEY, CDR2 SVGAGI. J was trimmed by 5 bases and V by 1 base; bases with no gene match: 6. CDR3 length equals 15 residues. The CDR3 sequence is CASSYLGQGGHEQYF. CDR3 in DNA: TGTGCCAGCAGTTACTTGGGACAGGGTGGCCACGAGCAGTACTTC.

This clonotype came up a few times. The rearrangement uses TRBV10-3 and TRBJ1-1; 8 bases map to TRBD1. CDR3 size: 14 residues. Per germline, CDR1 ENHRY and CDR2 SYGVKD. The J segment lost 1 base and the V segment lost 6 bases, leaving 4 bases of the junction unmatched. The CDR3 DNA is TGTGCCATCAGGGGACAGGCCTCGAACACTGAAGCTTTCTTT. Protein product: CAIRGQASNTEAFF.

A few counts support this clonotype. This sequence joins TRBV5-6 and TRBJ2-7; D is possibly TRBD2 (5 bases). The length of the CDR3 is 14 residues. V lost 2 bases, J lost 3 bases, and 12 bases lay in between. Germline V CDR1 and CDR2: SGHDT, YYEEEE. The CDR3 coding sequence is TGTGCCAGCAGCTTTCGCTACGGGGTCTACGAGCAGTACTTC. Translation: CASSFRYGVYEQYF.

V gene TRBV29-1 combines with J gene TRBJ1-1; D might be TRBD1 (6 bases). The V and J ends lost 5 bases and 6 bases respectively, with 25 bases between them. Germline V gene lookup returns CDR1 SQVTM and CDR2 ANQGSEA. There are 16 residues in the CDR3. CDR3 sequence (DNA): TGCAGCGTTCCATCTAGGGTAGCGGGGGGCCTCGCTGAAGCTTTCTTT. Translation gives CSVPSRVAGGLAEAFF.

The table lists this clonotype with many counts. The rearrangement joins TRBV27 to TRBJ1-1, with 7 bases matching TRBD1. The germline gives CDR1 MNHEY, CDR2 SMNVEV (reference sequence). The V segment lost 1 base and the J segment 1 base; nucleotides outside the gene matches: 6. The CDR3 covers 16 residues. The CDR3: CASSLWRGRENTEAFF. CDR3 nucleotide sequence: TGTGCCAGCAGTTTATGGAGGGGGCGCGAGAACACTGAAGCTTTCTTT.

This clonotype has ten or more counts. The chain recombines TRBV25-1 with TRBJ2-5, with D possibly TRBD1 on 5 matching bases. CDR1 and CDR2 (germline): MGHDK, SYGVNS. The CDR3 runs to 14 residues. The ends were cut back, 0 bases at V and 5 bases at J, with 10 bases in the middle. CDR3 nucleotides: TGTGCCAGCAGTGAATACGTGGGGCGGGAGACCCAGTACTTC. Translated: CASSEYVGRETQYF.

The CDR3 DNA reads as TGTGCCAGTAGACCCGGGACAAGGGATCCCTATGGCTACACCTTC. It translates to CASRPGTRDPYGYTF. The chain couples TRBV19 to TRBJ1-2; a weak D match, TRBD1 (6 bases). This CDR3 comprises 15 residues. In germline, CDR1 is LNHDA, CDR2 SQIVND (reference sequence). Trimming stripped 6 bases from V and 4 bases from J, with 18 bases between.

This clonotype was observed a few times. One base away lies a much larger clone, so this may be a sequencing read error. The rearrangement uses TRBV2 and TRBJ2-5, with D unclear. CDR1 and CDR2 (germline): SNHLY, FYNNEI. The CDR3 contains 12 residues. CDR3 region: CASTTYQETRYF. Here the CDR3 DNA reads TGTGCCAGTACTACCTACCAAGAGACCCGGTACTTC.